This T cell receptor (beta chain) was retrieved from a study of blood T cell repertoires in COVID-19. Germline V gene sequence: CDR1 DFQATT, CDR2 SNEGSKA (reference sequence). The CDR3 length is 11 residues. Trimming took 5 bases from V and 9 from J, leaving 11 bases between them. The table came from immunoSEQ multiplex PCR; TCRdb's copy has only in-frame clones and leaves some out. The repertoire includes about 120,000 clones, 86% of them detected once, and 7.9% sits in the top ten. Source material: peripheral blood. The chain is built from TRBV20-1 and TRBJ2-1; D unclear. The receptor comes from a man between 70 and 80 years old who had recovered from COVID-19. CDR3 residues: CSALRTGEQFF. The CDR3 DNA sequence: TGCAGTGCTCTACGCACGGGTGAGCAGTTCTTC.